Below, one T cell receptor (beta chain) is given with its context. Described time point: persistent/refractory GD, antithyroid drugs over 5 years with positive TRAb. The authors made the TCR library using RNA they extracted from PBMCs. The record originates from a study of regulatory T cells in long-lasting Graves disease. Combining iRepertoire HTBI primers with Arm-PCR of CDR3 regions, the authors built TCR beta libraries. TCRdb fed the multiplex PCR reads into MiXCR, producing one record per CDR3 protein. There are around 300,000 distinct CDR3 sequences in the sample; 20% to 25% occur only once, and roughly 56% lies in the top ten. Germline values: CDR1 DFQATT, CDR2 SNEGSKA (reference sequence). This CDR3 comprises 12 residues. V shed 3 bases and J shed 7 bases, with 13 bases lying between them.

Sample: peripheral blood mononuclear cells (PBMCs), taken when the disease was refractory, from a patient treated with antithyroid drugs. This TCR was recovered from a female donor with Graves disease. The rearrangement joins TRBV20-1 to TRBJ2-7; possibly TRBD2 for D (6 bases). In nucleotides, the CDR3 is TGCAGTGCTAGCGCGGGATTTTTGGAGCAGTACTTC. Its protein is CSASAGFLEQYF.